Here is one T cell receptor beta chain with its context. The data were taken from a study of blood T cell repertoires in COVID-19. Overall study context: Samples of COVID-19 (acute and convalescent) were obtained from the United States, Italy and Spain. Sources were T cells, B-cell-depleted T cells, or PBMCs; the material itself was cDNA or gDNA.

CDR3 size: 13 residues. V lost 4 bases to trimming and J lost 0 bases, with 6 bases between them. CDR1 LNHDA and CDR2 SQIVND come from the germline V gene (reference sequence). In the original processing: Amplification of reference gene primers provided the estimated nucleated cell counts. The protocol was immunoSEQ multiplex PCR, while the TCRdb copy is restricted to in-frame clones and leaves out a portion. The DNA was the basis for D and trimming; V, J and clone size are from that table. The table records 150,000 or so clones, roughly 89% of them present only once. This sequence was found in a woman in her forties or fifties with acute or convalescent COVID-19. This chain uses TRBV19 with TRBJ2-5, with TRBD2 as a possible D gene (5 bases). Sequencing input: peripheral blood. Here the CDR3 reads CASSSGHQETQYF. The CDR3 DNA is TGTGCCAGTAGTAGCGGGCACCAAGAGACCCAGTACTTC.